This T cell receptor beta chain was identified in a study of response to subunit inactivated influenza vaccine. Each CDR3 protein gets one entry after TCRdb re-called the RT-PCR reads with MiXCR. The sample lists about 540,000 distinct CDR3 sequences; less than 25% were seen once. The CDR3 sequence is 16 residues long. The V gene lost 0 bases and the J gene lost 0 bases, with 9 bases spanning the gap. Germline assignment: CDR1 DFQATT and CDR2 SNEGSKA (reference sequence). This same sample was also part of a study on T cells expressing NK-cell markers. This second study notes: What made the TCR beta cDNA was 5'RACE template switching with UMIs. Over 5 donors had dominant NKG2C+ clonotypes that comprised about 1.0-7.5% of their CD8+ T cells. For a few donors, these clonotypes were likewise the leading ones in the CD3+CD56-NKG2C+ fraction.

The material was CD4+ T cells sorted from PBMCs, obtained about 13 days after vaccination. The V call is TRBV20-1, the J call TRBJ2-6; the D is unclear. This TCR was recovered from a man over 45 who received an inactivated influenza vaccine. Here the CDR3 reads CSARDPGTSGANVLTF. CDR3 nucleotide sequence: TGCAGTGCTAGAGATCCCGGTACCTCTGGGGCCAACGTCCTGACTTTC.